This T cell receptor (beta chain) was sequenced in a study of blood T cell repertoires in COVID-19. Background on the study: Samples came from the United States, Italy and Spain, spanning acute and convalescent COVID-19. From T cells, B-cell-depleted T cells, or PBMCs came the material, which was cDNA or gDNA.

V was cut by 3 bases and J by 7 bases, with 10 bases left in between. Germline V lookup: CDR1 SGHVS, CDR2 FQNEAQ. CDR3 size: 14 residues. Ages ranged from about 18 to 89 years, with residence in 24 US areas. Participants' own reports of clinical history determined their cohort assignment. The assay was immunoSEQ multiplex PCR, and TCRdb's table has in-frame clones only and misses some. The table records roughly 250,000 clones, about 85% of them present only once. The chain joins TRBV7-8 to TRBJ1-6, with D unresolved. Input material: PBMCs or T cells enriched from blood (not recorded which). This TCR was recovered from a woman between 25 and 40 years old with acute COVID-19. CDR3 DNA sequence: TGTGCCAGCAGCTTCATGGGGAGGAATTCACCCCTCCACTTT. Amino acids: CASSFMGRNSPLHF. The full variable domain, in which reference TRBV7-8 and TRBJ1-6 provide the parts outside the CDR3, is GAGVSQSPRYKVAKRGQDVALRCDPISGHVSLFWYQQALGQGPEFLTYFQNEAQLDKSGLPSDRFFAERPEGSVSTLKIQRTQQEDSAVYLCASSFMGRNSPLHFGNGTRLTVT.